The clone carrying this T cell receptor (beta chain) was seen more than once but under ten times. The antigen remains undetermined. Vbeta (60) and Jbeta (13) primers were used in the PCR. TCRdb's table, derived via immunoSEQ multiplex PCR, lists solely in-frame clones and lacks some. The profile shows more than 80,000 clones, under 85% of them singletons. This specimen belongs to a study of cytomegalovirus exposure and HLA in healthy donors. Per the germline V gene, CDR1 is LNHDA and CDR2 is SQIVND (reference sequence). This CDR3 spans 19 amino acids. V trimming: 1 base; J trimming: 2 bases; junction bases outside the gene matches: 7. Study outcomes and limitations: A missense variant in DCLRE1C was later tied to TCR beta V- and J-gene trimming.

The sample taken for sequencing was PBMCs. The rearrangement links TRBV19 to TRBJ2-1, with 14 bases lining up with TRBD2. This clonotype originated in a woman aged 70 to 79 in good health and CMV-seropositive. Here the CDR3 reads CASSIGRTSGGPAYNEQFF. The CDR3, as DNA: TGTGCCAGTAGTATAGGAAGGACTAGCGGGGGGCCCGCCTACAATGAGCAGTTCTTC.